The 19 T cell receptor beta chains in this list originate from one sample, sequenced in a study of OX40 agonist ivuxolimab in advanced cancers. This table comes from immunoSEQ multiplex PCR, and its TCRdb copy is limited to in-frame clones, with some not included. The sample has under 20,000 clones, 86% seen once; the top ten hold roughly 13%. Sequenced here: CD4+ or CD8+ T cells sorted from blood, sampled in a trial of the OX40 agonist ivuxolimab. The receptors stem from an adult with an advanced solid tumor such as melanoma, head and neck, liver or kidney cancer.

This chain links TRBV27 with TRBJ1-1; 7 nucleotides agree with TRBD1. CDR1 MNHEY and CDR2 SMNVEV come from the germline V gene (reference sequence). The CDR3 runs 13 residues. V lost 3 bases, J lost 6 bases, and 4 bases stayed unmatched. CDR3 sequence (DNA): TGTGCCAGCAGTTTCCCCGGGACAGCTGAAGCTTTCTTT. Its translation: CASSFPGTAEAFF.

The J gene is TRBJ1-2, the V gene TRBV29-1, with TRBD1 matching over 7 bases. The germline gives CDR1 SQVTM, CDR2 ANQGSEA. J gave up 8 bases and V 6 bases, and 3 bases lay outside the gene matches. The CDR3 length is 10 residues. The CDR3 protein is CSVRGPGYTF. CDR3 in DNA: TGCAGCGTGAGGGGGCCGGGCTACACCTTC.

The gene calls are TRBV2 and TRBJ1-5, with 8 nucleotides matching TRBD1. The CDR3 runs to 13 residues. Germline assignment: CDR1 SNHLY and CDR2 FYNNEI. V was pared by 6 bases and J by 5 bases, with 3 bases of the junction left unmatched. The CDR3 sequence is CASRDRGDQPQHF. CDR3 sequence (DNA): TGTGCCAGCAGAGACAGGGGCGATCAGCCCCAGCATTTT.

The chain employs TRBV7-9 and TRBJ2-1, with 7 bases matching TRBD2. V trimming: 7 bases; J trimming: 4 bases; junction bases outside the gene matches: 10. The CDR3 extends over 15 amino acids. The germline V gene has CDR1 SEHNR and CDR2 FQNEAQ (reference sequence). The CDR3 DNA follows: TGTGCCAGCACCAACGGGGGGAGGGCGTACAATGAGCAGTTCTTC. Residues: CASTNGGRAYNEQFF.

The chain has TRBV6-6 and TRBJ2-7, with D possibly matching TRBD2 (5 bases). The germline gives CDR1 MNHNY, CDR2 SVGAGI (reference sequence). The CDR3 length is 15 residues. The V end was cut by 0 bases, the J end by 0 bases, with 9 bases between. This CDR3 is CASSYSTRLSYEQYF. In DNA form, the CDR3 reads TGTGCCAGCAGTTACTCCACTAGACTCTCCTACGAGCAGTACTTC.

The chain is built from TRBV29-1 and TRBJ2-3, with D unclear. Per germline, CDR1 SQVTM and CDR2 ANQGSEA. This CDR3 contains 10 residues. Trimming took off 6 bases at V and 7 bases at J, with 8 bases between the two ends. CDR3 DNA sequence: TGCAGCGTCACAGCAAATACGCAGTATTTT. Translated, it gives CSVTANTQYF.

CDR3 in amino acids: CASSKKPDSTDTQYF. CDR3 in DNA: TGTGCCAGCAGTAAGAAGCCCGATAGCACAGATACGCAGTATTTT. The chain combines TRBV6-6 with TRBJ2-3, with D unclear. Trimming stripped 5 bases from V and 0 bases from J, with 12 bases between. Looked up from germline, CDR1 is MNHNY and CDR2 is SVGAGI (reference sequence). CDR3 length equals 15 residues.

The gene calls are TRBV27 and TRBJ1-5; 9 nucleotides align to TRBD1. J lost 1 base, V lost 6 bases, and 10 bases had no gene match. The CDR3 totals 17 residues. The V gene's germline CDR1 is MNHEY and CDR2 SMNVEV (reference sequence). The CDR3 protein is CASSPRDRELSNQPQHF. In DNA form, the CDR3 reads TGTGCCAGCAGCCCCCGGGACAGGGAATTGAGCAATCAGCCCCAGCATTTT.

The rearrangement joins TRBV2 to TRBJ2-2; 7 positions agree with TRBD2. The ends lost 11 bases at V and 4 bases at J; junction bases unmatched: 10. The CDR3 spans 14 residues. From germline, CDR1 is SNHLY and CDR2 FYNNEI. The CDR3 is CAGGGGKATGELFF. CDR3 in DNA: TGTGCCGGGGGGGGAGGCAAAGCCACCGGGGAGCTGTTTTTT. Variable domain in full (rest from reference TRBV2 and TRBJ2-2): EPEVTQTPSHQVTQMGQEVILRCVPISNHLYFYWYRQILGQKVEFLVSFYNNEISEKSEIFDDQFSVERPDGSNFTLKIRSTKLEDSAMYFCAGGGGKATGELFFGEGSRLTVL.

The gene calls are TRBV29-1 and TRBJ1-2; TRBD1 agrees at 8 bases. Germline CDR1 is SQVTM and CDR2 is ANQGSEA. The CDR3 has 13 residues. V gave up 4 bases and J gave up 6 bases; unmatched junction bases: 7. DNA of the CDR3: TGCAGCGTTGGGACAGGGTTTCGCGATGGCTACACCTTC. Its translation: CSVGTGFRDGYTF.

This CDR3 is CSVEGTSGGAGGSRDTQYF. The CDR3 DNA reads TGCAGCGTTGAAGGGACTAGCGGGGGGGCAGGGGGAAGCCGAGATACGCAGTATTTT. V is TRBV29-1 and J is TRBJ2-3; 15 nucleotides agree with TRBD2. The length of the CDR3 is 19 residues. Germline V gene lookup returns CDR1 SQVTM and CDR2 ANQGSEA. V lost 1 base and J lost 5; bases outside the gene matches: 13.

The chain uses TRBV6-5 and TRBJ2-4; no firm D call. Trimming stripped 4 bases from V and 1 base from J, with 14 bases between. The CDR3 runs to 16 residues. Germline V gene lookup returns CDR1 MNHEY and CDR2 SVGAGI. For the CDR3, the DNA is TGTGCCAGCAGTTCGGTCCCGTTGGCGGCCAAAAACATTCAGTACTTC. This gives the protein CASSSVPLAAKNIQYF.

This rearrangement joins TRBV19 to TRBJ1-3, with unresolved D. The V and J ends lost 3 bases and 9 bases respectively, with 15 bases between them. The length of the CDR3 is 14 residues. Germline-derived CDR1 and CDR2 are LNHDA and SQIVND (reference sequence). The CDR3 here is CASSILPGFGTIYF. CDR3 DNA sequence: TGTGCCAGTAGTATCCTCCCAGGTTTCGGCACCATATATTTT. Together with reference TRBV19 and TRBJ1-3, the CDR3 gives the full variable domain: DGGITQSPKYLFRKEGQNVTLSCEQNLNHDAMYWYRQDPGQGLRLIYYSQIVNDFQKGDIAEGYSVSREKKESFPLTVTSAQKNPTAFYLCASSILPGFGTIYFGEGSWLTVV.

V is TRBV6-1 and J is TRBJ1-2; D may be TRBD1 (5 bases). CDR1 is MNHNS, CDR2 SASEGT, per germline. Trimming shortened V by 5 bases and J by 3 bases, and 13 bases separated the two germline ends. The CDR3 length is 14 residues. This CDR3 reads CASSPGGSYYGYTF. The DNA for the CDR3 is TGTGCCAGCAGTCCGGGGGGGTCTTACTATGGCTACACCTTC.

This clone is a singleton in its sample. The genes are TRBV19 and TRBJ1-2; D is unclear. This CDR3 contains 15 residues. V was pared by 4 bases and J by 4 bases, with 16 bases between. CDR1 is LNHDA, CDR2 SQIVND, per germline (reference sequence). CDR3 in DNA: TGTGCCAGTAGTACGCAGCAGGACGGCACCTATGGCTACACCTTC. Translating gives CASSTQQDGTYGYTF.

As regards this clone: The DNA is left out, because the CDR3 cannot be placed on it with certainty; the CDR3 is given as TCRdb lists it. The chain recombines TRBV21-1 with TRBJ2-1; the D call in the table, TRBD2, was not verified against the DNA. TRBV21-1 is annotated as a pseudogene. Both ends counted, the CDR3 spans 22 residues. The CDR3 reads CASGPGSISVPAGLGRNNEQFF.

The rearrangement joins TRBV30 to TRBJ1-2; no firm D call. This CDR3 is 14 amino acids long. Trimming removed 4 bases from V and 8 bases from J, with 20 bases in between. CDR1 and CDR2 from the germline V gene are GTSNPN and SVGIG (reference sequence). This CDR3 is CAWTPGVNLGGYTF. CDR3 DNA sequence: TGTGCCTGGACCCCCGGGGTCAACCTCGGGGGCTACACCTTC.

The V and J genes are TRBV27 and TRBJ2-7; the D is unclear. Deletions cut 2 bases from V and 1 base from J, with 12 bases between. The CDR3 has 15 residues. Germline V gene lookup returns CDR1 MNHEY and CDR2 SMNVEV (reference sequence). In DNA form, the CDR3 reads TGTGCCAGCAGTTTAGACCGCCTTAGGTCCTACGAGCAGTACTTC. Its protein is CASSLDRLRSYEQYF.

The chain carries TRBV30 and TRBJ2-3; D is undetermined. Trimming stripped 3 bases from V and 0 bases from J, with 22 bases between. This CDR3 region has 18 residues. Germline CDR1 GTSNPN, CDR2 SVGIG (reference sequence). The DNA for the CDR3 is TGTGCCTGGAGGGGTTACTTCTCGAGAGGCTTTAGCACAGATACGCAGTATTTT. Translating it yields CAWRGYFSRGFSTDTQYF.